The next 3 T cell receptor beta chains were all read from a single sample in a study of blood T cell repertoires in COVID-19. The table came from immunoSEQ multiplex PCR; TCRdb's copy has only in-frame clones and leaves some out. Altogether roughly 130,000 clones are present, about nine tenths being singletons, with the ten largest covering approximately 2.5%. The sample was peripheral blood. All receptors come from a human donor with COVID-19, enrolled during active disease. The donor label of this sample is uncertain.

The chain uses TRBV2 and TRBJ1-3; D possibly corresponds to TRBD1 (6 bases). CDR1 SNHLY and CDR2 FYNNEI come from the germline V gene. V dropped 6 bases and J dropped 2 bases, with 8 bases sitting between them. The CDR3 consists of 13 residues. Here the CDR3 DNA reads TGTGCCAGCAGGGGGGCTGCTGGAAACACCATATATTTT. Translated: CASRGAAGNTIYF.

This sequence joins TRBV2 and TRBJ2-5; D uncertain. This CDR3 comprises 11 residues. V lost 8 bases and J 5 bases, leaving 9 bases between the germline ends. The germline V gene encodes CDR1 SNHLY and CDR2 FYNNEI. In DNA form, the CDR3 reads TGTGCCAGCGGTGTTATGGAGACCCAGTACTTC. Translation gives CASGVMETQYF.

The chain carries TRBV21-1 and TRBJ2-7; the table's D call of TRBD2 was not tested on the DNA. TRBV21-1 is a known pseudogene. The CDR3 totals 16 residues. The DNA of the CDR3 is TGTGCCAGCAGCAGAGGACTAGCGGATACCTCCTACGAGCAGTACTTC. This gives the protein CASSRGLADTSYEQYF.